These T cell receptor beta chains were read from a single sample in a study of vaccination effects on CD4 cells after COVID-19. Data came from immunoSEQ multiplex PCR; TCRdb stores just in-frame clones and leaves some out. The sample lists approximately 74,000 clones, 73% occurring once. No antigen has been assigned to these receptors. Source: CD4+ T cells from PBMCs cultured without peptide, taken after COVID-19 vaccination. The source of these receptors is a human donor who received a COVID-19 vaccine. Both conserved end residues are part of each CDR3. D genes are given only for firm matches.

v_gene | d_gene | CDR3aa
TRBV15 | - | CATSRAFVGTQYF
TRBV7-8 | TRBD1 | CASSLFVTGTGGLNTEAFF
TRBV9 | TRBD2 | CASSRGLAEETQYF
TRBV6-5 | - | CASRRRGVSETQYF
TRBV19 | - | CASSIQRPNYGYTF
TRBV27 | - | CASSLFRAETQYF
TRBV5-4 | - | CASSLAAGWGETQYF
TRBV2 | - | CASSEQYSGANVLTF
TRBV7-9 | - | CASSYSTNQETQYF
TRBV4-3 | - | CASSQERTDTQYF
TRBV24-1 | - | CATSHYGHTDTQYF
TRBV27 | - | CASKGLAKSDTGELFF